This TCR beta chain was recorded in a study of response to subunit inactivated influenza vaccine. General study findings and limits: Each seasonal flu vaccination may recruit only limited new T cells, authors suggested.

Trimming shortened V by 0 bases and J by 1 base, and 12 bases separated the two germline ends. CDR1 is SGHNT, CDR2 YYREEE, per germline (reference sequence). The CDR3 length is 16 residues. One entry per CDR3 protein results from TCRdb running MiXCR on the RT-PCR reads. The table has about 480,000 distinct CDR3 sequences, roughly 11% seen once; the top ten hold 9.5% to 15%. For this clonotype: The antigen is not known.

The chain has TRBV5-4 and TRBJ2-3; TRBD2 might be the D (6 bases). The source was PBMCs from blood, collected around seven weeks after vaccination. This receptor was obtained from a man aged 50-60 years who received an inactivated influenza vaccine. The CDR3: CASSLGFGGGTDTQYF. The CDR3 bases are TGTGCCAGCAGCTTGGGGTTCGGCGGGGGCACAGATACGCAGTATTTT.